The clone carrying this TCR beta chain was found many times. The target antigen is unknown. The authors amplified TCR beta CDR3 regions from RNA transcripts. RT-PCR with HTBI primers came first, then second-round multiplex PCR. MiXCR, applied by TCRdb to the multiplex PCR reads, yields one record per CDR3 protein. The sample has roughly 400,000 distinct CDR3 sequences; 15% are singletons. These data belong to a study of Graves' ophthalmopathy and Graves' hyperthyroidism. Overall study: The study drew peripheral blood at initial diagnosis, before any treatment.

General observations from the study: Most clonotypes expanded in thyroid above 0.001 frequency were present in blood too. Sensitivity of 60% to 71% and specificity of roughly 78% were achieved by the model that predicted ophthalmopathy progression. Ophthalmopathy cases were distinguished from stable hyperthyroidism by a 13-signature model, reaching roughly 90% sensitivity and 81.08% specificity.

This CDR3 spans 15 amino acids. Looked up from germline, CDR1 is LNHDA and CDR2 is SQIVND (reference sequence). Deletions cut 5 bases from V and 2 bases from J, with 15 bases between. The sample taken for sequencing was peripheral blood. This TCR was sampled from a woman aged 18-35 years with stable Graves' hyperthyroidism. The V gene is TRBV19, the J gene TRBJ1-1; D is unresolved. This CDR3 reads CASSSPGHPNTEAFF. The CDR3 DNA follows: TGTGCCAGTAGTTCACCGGGCCACCCTAACACTGAAGCTTTCTTT.